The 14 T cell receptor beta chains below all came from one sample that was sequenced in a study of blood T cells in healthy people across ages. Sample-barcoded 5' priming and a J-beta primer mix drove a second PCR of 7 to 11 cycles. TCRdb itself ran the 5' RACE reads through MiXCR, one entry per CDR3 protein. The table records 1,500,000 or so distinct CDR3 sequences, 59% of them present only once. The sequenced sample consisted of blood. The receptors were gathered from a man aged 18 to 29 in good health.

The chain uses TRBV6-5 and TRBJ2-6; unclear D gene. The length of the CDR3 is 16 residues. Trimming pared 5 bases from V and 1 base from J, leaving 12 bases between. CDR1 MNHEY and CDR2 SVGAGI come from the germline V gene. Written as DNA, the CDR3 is TGTGCCAGCAGTCCCTCGACCCGATCTGGGGCCAACGTCCTGACTTTC. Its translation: CASSPSTRSGANVLTF.

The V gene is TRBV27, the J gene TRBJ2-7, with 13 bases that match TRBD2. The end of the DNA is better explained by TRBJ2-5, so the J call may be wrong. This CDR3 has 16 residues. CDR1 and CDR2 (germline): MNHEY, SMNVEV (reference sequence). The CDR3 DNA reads TGTGCCAGCAGGCGGACTAGCGGGAGTAGCCGCGAGACCCAGTACTTC. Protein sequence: CASRRTSGSSRETQYF.

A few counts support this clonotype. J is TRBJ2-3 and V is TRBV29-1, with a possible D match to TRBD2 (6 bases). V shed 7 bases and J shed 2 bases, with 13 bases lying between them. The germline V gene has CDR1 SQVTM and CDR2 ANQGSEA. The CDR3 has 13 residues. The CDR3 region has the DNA TGCAGCGGCGGGGCAGGGTTCACAGATACGCAGTATTTT. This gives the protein CSGGAGFTDTQYF.

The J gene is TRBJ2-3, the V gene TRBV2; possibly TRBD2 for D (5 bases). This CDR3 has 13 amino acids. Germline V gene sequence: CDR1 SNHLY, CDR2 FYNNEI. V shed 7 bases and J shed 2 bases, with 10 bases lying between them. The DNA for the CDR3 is TGTGCCAGCAACCTAGCTCACACAGATACGCAGTATTTT. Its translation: CASNLAHTDTQYF.

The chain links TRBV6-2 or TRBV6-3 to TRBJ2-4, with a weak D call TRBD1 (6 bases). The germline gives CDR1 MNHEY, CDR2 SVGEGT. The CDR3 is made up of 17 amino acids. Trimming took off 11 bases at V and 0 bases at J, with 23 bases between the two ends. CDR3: CAAAPFGQRIAKNIQYF. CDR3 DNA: TGTGCCGCTGCGCCTTTTGGACAGCGAATAGCCAAAAACATTCAGTACTTC.

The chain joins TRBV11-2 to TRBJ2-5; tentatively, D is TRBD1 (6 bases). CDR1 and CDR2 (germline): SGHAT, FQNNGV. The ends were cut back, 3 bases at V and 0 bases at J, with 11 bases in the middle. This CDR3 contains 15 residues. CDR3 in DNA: TGTGCCAGCAGCTTCAGGGGACCACACCAAGAGACCCAGTACTTC. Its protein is CASSFRGPHQETQYF.

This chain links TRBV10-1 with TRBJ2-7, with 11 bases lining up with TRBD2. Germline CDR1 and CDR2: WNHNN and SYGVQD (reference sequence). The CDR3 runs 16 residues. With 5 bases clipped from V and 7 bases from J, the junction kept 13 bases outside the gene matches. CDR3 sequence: CASSSSGTSGYNEQYF. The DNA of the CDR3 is TGCGCCAGCAGTTCCTCCGGGACTAGCGGTTACAATGAGCAGTACTTC.

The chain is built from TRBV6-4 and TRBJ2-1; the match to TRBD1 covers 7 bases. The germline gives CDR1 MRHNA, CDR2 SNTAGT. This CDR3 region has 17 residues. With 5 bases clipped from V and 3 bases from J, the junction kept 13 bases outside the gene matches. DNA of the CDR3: TGTGCCAGCAGTCTGGATGCGATCCGACAGGGCTACAATGAGCAGTTCTTC. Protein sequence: CASSLDAIRQGYNEQFF.

Here the CDR3 reads CSAHHRTSGKDTQYF. CDR3 coding DNA: TGCAGTGCTCATCATAGGACTAGCGGGAAGGATACGCAGTATTTT. J is TRBJ2-3 and V is TRBV20-1; TRBD2 aligns across 12 bases. Germline values: CDR1 DFQATT, CDR2 SNEGSKA (reference sequence). This CDR3 has 15 residues. The V segment lost 5 bases and the J segment 6 bases; nucleotides outside the gene matches: 9.

The CDR3 loop reads CASSQGDGGSYEQYF. CDR3 sequence (DNA): TGTGCCAGCAGCCAAGGAGATGGGGGGAGCTACGAGCAGTACTTC. This chain joins TRBV4-2 and TRBJ2-7, with TRBD2 as a possible D gene (6 bases). The CDR3 has 15 residues. Germline V gene lookup returns CDR1 LGHNA and CDR2 YNFKEQ. Trimming pared 1 base from V and 3 bases from J, leaving 13 bases between.

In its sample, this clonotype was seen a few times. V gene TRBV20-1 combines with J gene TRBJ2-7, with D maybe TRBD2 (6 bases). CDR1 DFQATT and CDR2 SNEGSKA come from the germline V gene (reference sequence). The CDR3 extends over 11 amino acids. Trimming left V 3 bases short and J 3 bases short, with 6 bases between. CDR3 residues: CSARRDYEQYF. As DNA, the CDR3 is TGCAGTGCTAGGCGGGACTACGAGCAGTACTTC.

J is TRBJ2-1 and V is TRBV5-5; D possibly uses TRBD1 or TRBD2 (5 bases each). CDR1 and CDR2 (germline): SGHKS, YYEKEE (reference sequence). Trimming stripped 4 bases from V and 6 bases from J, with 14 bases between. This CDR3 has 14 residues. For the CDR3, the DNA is TGTGCCAGCAGCAATGGGGGAACATTCAATGAGCAGTTCTTC. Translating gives CASSNGGTFNEQFF.

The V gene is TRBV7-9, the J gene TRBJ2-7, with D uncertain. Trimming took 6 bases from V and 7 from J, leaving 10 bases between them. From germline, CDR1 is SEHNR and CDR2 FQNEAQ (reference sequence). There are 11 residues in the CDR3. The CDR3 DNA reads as TGTGCCAGCAGTCCCCTTAGGGAGCAGTACTTC. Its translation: CASSPLREQYF. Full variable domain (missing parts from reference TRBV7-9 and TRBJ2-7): DTGVSQNPRHKITKRGQNVTFRCDPISEHNRLYWYRQTLGQGPEFLTYFQNEAQLEKSRLLSDRFSAERPKGSFSTLEIQRTEQGDSAMYLCASSPLREQYFGPGTRLTVT.

The CDR3 region is CASSEFGPWGRGEKLFF. The DNA for the CDR3 is TGTGCCAGCAGTGAATTTGGGCCGTGGGGGCGCGGTGAAAAACTGTTTTTT. The genes are TRBV25-1 and TRBJ1-4, with D possibly matching TRBD1 (6 bases). Germline V CDR1 and CDR2: MGHDK, SYGVNS. The V and J ends lost 1 base and 7 bases respectively, with 19 bases between them. CDR3 length: 17 residues.